A single sample gave rise to the 14 T cell receptor beta chains below, sequenced in a study of CD8+ T cells in alopecia areata. RNA was isolated and reverse transcribed to cDNA, the sequencing template. Assay: immunoSEQ multiplex PCR; the TCRdb copy retains only in-frame clones and omits some. Of about 19,000 clones listed, 66% were seen once; the top ten hold approximately 6.1%. Alopecia areata patients provided lesional scalp punch biopsies and peripheral blood. Sequenced material: skin, taken at week 0. These receptors originate from a human donor with alopecia areata.

V and J are TRBV6-5 and TRBJ2-7; a possible D gene is TRBD1 (6 bases). The germline CDR1 and CDR2 sequences are MNHEY and SVGAGI. CDR3 length: 14 amino acids. V dropped 0 bases and J dropped 9 bases, with 15 bases sitting between them. CDR3 nucleotide sequence: TGTGCCAGCAGTTACTCGATGGGGAACAGGGCGCAGTACTTC. Translated, it gives CASSYSMGNRAQYF.

V and J are TRBV6-5 and TRBJ2-7, with a possible D match to TRBD1 (7 bases). V lost 5 bases to trimming and J lost 5 bases, with 16 bases between them. Germline V gives CDR1 MNHEY, CDR2 SVGAGI. The CDR3 runs to 14 residues. The CDR3 sequence: CASSRQGGYDEQYF. The CDR3, as DNA: TGTGCCAGCAGTAGACAGGGAGGTTACGACGAGCAGTACTTC.

The rearrangement links TRBV4-1 to TRBJ2-3; D perhaps matches TRBD2 (6 bases). The CDR3 is 14 residues long. The ends were cut back, 4 bases at V and 2 bases at J, with 10 bases in the middle. In germline, CDR1 is MGHRA, CDR2 YSYEKL. The CDR3 region has the DNA TGCGCCAGCAGCCGGGACTCCTACACAGATACGCAGTATTTT. Protein product: CASSRDSYTDTQYF.

CDR3 DNA: TGTGCCATCAGTGACACCCTACGACTGTACACTGAAGCTTTCTTT. It is translated as CAISDTLRLYTEAFF. The rearrangement joins TRBV10-3 to TRBJ1-1; D is uncertain. Trimming pared 3 bases from V and 3 bases from J, leaving 14 bases between. There are 15 residues in the CDR3. CDR1 is ENHRY, CDR2 SYGVKD, per germline.

The chain combines TRBV5-1 with TRBJ1-4; 7 bases match TRBD1. The CDR3 contains 14 residues. Germline trimming cut 4 bases from V and 6 bases from J; bases unmatched to any gene: 6. Germline-derived CDR1 and CDR2 are SGHRS and YFSETQ. The CDR3 loop reads CASSTRGVDEKLFF. The CDR3 DNA follows: TGCGCCAGCAGCACCAGGGGGGTCGATGAAAAACTGTTTTTT. Filled out from reference TRBV5-1 and TRBJ1-4, the complete variable domain reads KAGVTQTPRYLIKTRGQQVTLSCSPISGHRSVSWYQQTPGQGLQFLFEYFSETQRNKGNFPGRFSGRQFSNSRSEMNVSTLELGDSALYLCASSTRGVDEKLFFGSGTQLSVL.

This chain joins TRBV7-4 and TRBJ1-4; D is unclear. The V end was cut by 8 bases, the J end by 8 bases, with 15 bases between. This CDR3 spans 13 amino acids. Germline CDR1 is SGHVT and CDR2 is SQSDAQ. CDR3 coding DNA: TGTGCCAGCGCGACGCGCGGGTACGAAAAACTGTTTTTT. Protein product: CASATRGYEKLFF.

V and J are TRBV6-5 and TRBJ1-6; D is uncertain. The CDR3 sequence is 11 residues long. The V gene lost 5 bases and the J gene lost 11 bases, with 7 bases spanning the gap. CDR1 MNHEY and CDR2 SVGAGI come from the germline V gene. For the CDR3, the DNA is TGTGCCAGCAGTAACCGGGCACCCCTCCACTTT. Amino acids: CASSNRAPLHF.

The CDR3 region has the DNA TGTGCCAGCAGCTCGACAAGCAACTATGGCTACACCTTC. The encoded protein is CASSSTSNYGYTF. This chain connects TRBV7-9 to TRBJ1-2; D is ambiguous. The V gene lost 4 bases and the J gene lost 2 bases, with 8 bases spanning the gap. The CDR3 totals 13 residues. Germline CDR1 SEHNR, CDR2 FQNEAQ (reference sequence).

The chain employs TRBV27 and TRBJ2-7; 12 nucleotides match TRBD2. The germline CDR1 and CDR2 sequences are MNHEY and SMNVEV (reference sequence). The CDR3 totals 16 residues. Trimming at V came to 5 bases and at J to 2 bases, leaving 7 bases not matched to a gene. This chain's CDR3 is CASSLGLAGTPYEQYF. The CDR3 DNA reads as TGTGCCAGCAGTCTTGGACTAGCGGGGACCCCCTACGAGCAGTACTTC.

The rearrangement joins TRBV4-3 to TRBJ1-2; 9 nucleotides agree with TRBD1. The CDR3 sequence is 15 residues long. Germline CDR1 and CDR2: LGHNA and YSLEER. The junction had 7 bases not matched to a gene; V was cut back by 2 bases and J by 6 bases. This CDR3 reads CASSQNLGQGNGYTF. Here the CDR3 DNA reads TGCGCCAGCAGCCAAAACTTGGGACAGGGAAATGGCTACACCTTC.

By share, this clone ranks as medium-sized (0.01 to 0.1%). The chain joins TRBV7-2 to TRBJ1-2; TRBD1 matches 7 bases. This CDR3 comprises 13 residues. The germline CDR1 and CDR2 sequences are SGHTA and FQGNSA. Losses at the gene ends were 1 base for V and 6 bases for J; bases not matched to a gene: 2. The CDR3 coding sequence is TGTGCCAGCAGCTTAGACAGGGGAAATGGCTACACCTTC. It encodes CASSLDRGNGYTF.

The J gene is TRBJ2-3, the V gene TRBV2, with 8 bases aligning to TRBD2. Germline CDR1 is SNHLY and CDR2 is FYNNEI. The CDR3 is 13 residues long. The junction had 7 bases not matched to a gene; V was cut back by 8 bases and J by 6 bases. DNA of the CDR3: TGTGCCAGCTCAGGTCGGGGGGGCGATACGCAGTATTTT. This translates into CASSGRGGDTQYF.

As for this clone: At one end, the junction sequence differs from germline, possibly due to a read error. This chain joins TRBV2 and TRBJ2-2; possible D gene TRBD2, 5 bases. Germline V gene sequence: CDR1 SNHLY, CDR2 FYNNEI. The CDR3 contains 14 residues. As DNA, the CDR3 is TGTGCCGGCAGTGAAACGGGGAGCACCGGGGAGCTGTTTTTT. Translation: CAGSETGSTGELFF.

The V and J genes are TRBV10-3 and TRBJ1-5; TRBD1 is a possible D gene (6 bases). The V end lost 4 bases, the J end lost 2 bases, and 12 bases lay between the germline ends. Germline lookup yields CDR1 ENHRY and CDR2 SYGVKD. This CDR3 has 15 residues. CDR3 nucleotide sequence: TGTGCCATCAGTGGGGGATCAGGGGGCAATCAGCCCCAGCATTTT. It encodes CAISGGSGGNQPQHF.